This T cell receptor beta chain was captured by sequencing in a study of blood T cells in healthy people across ages. The CDR3 runs to 17 residues. The second PCR ran about 6 to 11 cycles with a sample-barcoded 5' primer and J-beta primers. One entry per CDR3 protein, called by TCRdb with MiXCR from the 5' RACE reads. The table has 1.5 million to 2 million distinct CDR3 sequences, about 50% seen once; the top ten hold roughly 2.1%. The receptor's source is a woman aged 40 to 50 in good health. Sample: blood. The chain joins TRBV12-3 or TRBV12-4 to TRBJ2-1; D is undetermined. The J call is in doubt because the DNA end fits TRBJ2-7 better. The CDR3 spells CASSPPRKQLEAYEQYF. CDR3 DNA: TGTGCCAGCAGTCCCCCAAGAAAACAGCTCGAGGCCTACGAGCAGTACTTC.